The entry below gives a single T cell receptor (beta chain) sequence along with its context. Profiled with immunoSEQ multiplex PCR; TCRdb holds only in-frame clones, not every one. The profile shows 110,000 or so clones, around 82% of them singletons. The V end was cut by 2 bases, the J end by 4 bases, with 6 bases between. The V gene's germline CDR1 is SGHTA and CDR2 FQGNSA. This CDR3 is 13 amino acids long. The data originate from a study of blood T cell repertoires in COVID-19. The sequencing sample was made of peripheral blood. This sequence originates from a human donor in a cohort sampled during active or convalescent COVID-19. The chain has TRBV7-2 and TRBJ1-5; D not certain. CDR3: CASSLQINQPQHF. The CDR3 bases are TGTGCCAGCAGCTTACAGATAAATCAGCCCCAGCATTTT.